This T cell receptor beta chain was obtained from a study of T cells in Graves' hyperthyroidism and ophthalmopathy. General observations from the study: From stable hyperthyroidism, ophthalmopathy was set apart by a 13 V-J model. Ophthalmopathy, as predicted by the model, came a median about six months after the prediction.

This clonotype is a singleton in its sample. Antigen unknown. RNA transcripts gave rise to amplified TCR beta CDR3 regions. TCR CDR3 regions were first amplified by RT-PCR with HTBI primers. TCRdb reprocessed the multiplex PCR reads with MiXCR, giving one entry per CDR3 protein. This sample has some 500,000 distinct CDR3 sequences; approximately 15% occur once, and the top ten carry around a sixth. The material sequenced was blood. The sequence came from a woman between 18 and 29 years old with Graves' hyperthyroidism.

The CDR3 here is CSARMRGRYGTEAFF. DNA for the CDR3: TGCAGTGCTAGGATGAGGGGGCGATATGGGACTGAAGCTTTCTTT. V usage is TRBV20-1 and J usage is TRBJ1-1; 7 bases are a match to TRBD1. V lost 3 bases to trimming and J lost 5 bases; unmatched junction nucleotides: 12. Germline CDR1 and CDR2: DFQATT and SNEGSKA (reference sequence). The CDR3 spans 15 residues.